The clone carrying this TCR beta chain has only a few counts. What it recognizes is unknown. The CDR3 extends over 12 amino acids. Germline V gene data show CDR1 as MNHNS and CDR2 as SASEGT. V was pared by 7 bases and J by 3 bases, with 9 bases between. The treatment denotes: roughly 11-day PBMC culture with coronavirus spike peptide pools or control peptides (ViraFEST assay). Upon completion of approximately ten days of culture, CD4+ T cells were isolated via negative selection. This specimen comes from a study of vaccination and CD4 T cells after COVID-19. Study-wide findings and caveats: SARS-CoV-2-reactive clonotypes rose nonsignificantly, with the median going from around 20 to 38.

The Oncomine TCR Beta short-read assay was applied to DNA of cultured CD4+ T cells. TCRdb analysed the PCR reads with MiXCR anew, one entry per CDR3 protein. Of some 15,000 distinct CDR3 sequences in the sample, 36% are singletons; the top ten hold around 23%. This TCR was recovered from a human donor who received a COVID-19 vaccine. The chain has TRBV6-1 and TRBJ1-1; D not resolved. This sample comprised CD4+ T cells from blood, cultured in vitro, obtained before SARS-CoV-2 vaccination. The CDR3 region is CASIARDTEAFF. The DNA for the CDR3 is TGTGCCAGCATTGCCCGGGACACTGAAGCTTTCTTT.